One and the same sample provided the 7 T cell receptor beta chains below, sequenced in a study of cytomegalovirus exposure and HLA in healthy donors. It was with 60 Vbeta and 13 Jbeta primers that the PCR ran. Some clones are missing from TCRdb's copy, which holds only in-frame ones; the method was immunoSEQ multiplex PCR. The sample yields 150,000 to 200,000 clones, over 60% seen once. Sequencing was carried out using PBMCs. The receptor set was obtained from a man aged 45 to 65 in good health and CMV-seropositive.

This clone was counted between two and nine times. The CDR3 region has the DNA TGCGCCAGCAGCCAAGATACTAGCCTATTCTACAATGAGCAGTTCTTC. Translation: CASSQDTSLFYNEQFF. The chain couples TRBV4-3 to TRBJ2-1; D perhaps matches TRBD2 (6 bases). CDR1 and CDR2 (germline): LGHNA, YSLEER. Trimming removed 0 bases at V and 3 bases at J, with 12 bases between. This CDR3 contains 16 residues.

The chain links TRBV28 to TRBJ1-4; D is unclear. This CDR3 spans 11 amino acids. From germline, CDR1 is MDHEN and CDR2 SYDVKM. Trimming took off 6 bases at V and 4 bases at J, with 3 bases between the two ends. CDR3 sequence (DNA): TGTGCCAGCAGCAATAATGAAAAACTGTTTTTT. This encodes CASSNNEKLFF.

This clone was counted only a few times. The V call is TRBV29-1, the J call TRBJ1-1; D is perhaps TRBD1 (5 bases). The CDR3 spans 10 residues. V was shortened by 6 bases and J by 5 bases, with 7 bases between the two germline ends. Germline V gene sequence: CDR1 SQVTM, CDR2 ANQGSEA. The CDR3 is CSVGGTEAFF. CDR3 sequence (DNA): TGCAGCGTCGGGGGGACTGAAGCTTTCTTT.

The gene calls are TRBV6-1 and TRBJ2-1, with unresolved D. Looked up from germline, CDR1 is MNHNS and CDR2 is SASEGT. The CDR3 totals 15 residues. The V gene lost 8 bases and the J gene lost 1 base, with 15 bases spanning the gap. CDR3 nucleotide sequence: TGTGCCAGCGCGGATAGGCCTCCTTCCTACAATGAGCAGTTCTTC. It codes for CASADRPPSYNEQFF.

This chain joins TRBV6-5 and TRBJ1-1, with 8 positions matching TRBD1. V shed 6 bases and J 5 bases; nucleotides not matched to a gene: 8. The germline V gene encodes CDR1 MNHEY and CDR2 SVGAGI. CDR3 length: 14 residues. The CDR3 is CASSRLRQGTEAFF. The CDR3 DNA is TGTGCCAGCAGCCGCTTACGACAGGGGACTGAAGCTTTCTTT.

The V gene is TRBV27, the J gene TRBJ2-2, with 10 bases aligning to TRBD1. The CDR3 spans 19 residues. Germline-derived CDR1 and CDR2 are MNHEY and SMNVEV (reference sequence). After removal of 6 bases from V and 6 bases from J, the junction contained 19 bases not matched to a gene. The CDR3 sequence: CASSREGQGEKIRPGELFF. The CDR3 region has the DNA TGTGCCAGCAGCCGAGAAGGACAGGGGGAGAAAATTAGGCCCGGGGAGCTGTTTTTT.

The V gene is TRBV7-9, the J gene TRBJ2-5; D possibly corresponds to TRBD2 (6 bases). Deletions cut 5 bases from V and 4 bases from J, with 14 bases between. The CDR3 covers 14 residues. CDR1 and CDR2 (germline): SEHNR, FQNEAQ (reference sequence). DNA for the CDR3: TGTGCCAGCAGCCGAGCCGGGGGTTTAGAGACCCAGTACTTC. This gives the protein CASSRAGGLETQYF.